Detailed here is one TCR beta chain. Its antigen is unidentified. This sample was included in a study of cytomegalovirus exposure and HLA in healthy donors. Overall study results and limits: Analyses of presence and absence presupposed an approximately uniform sequencing depth across donors. In a later analysis, across HLA loci, associated TCR counts were highest for DRB1, lowest for HLA-C. High specificity and sensitivity for cytomegalovirus status were reported for the classifier. Accurate prediction of HLA-A and HLA-B alleles (for most subjects) was reportedly achieved from TCR beta sequences.

With 60 Vbeta and 13 Jbeta primers, the PCR was carried out. Generated by immunoSEQ multiplex PCR, the TCRdb table keeps only in-frame clones and is missing some. The sample carries some 130,000 clones, around 72% recorded once. Sequenced: PBMCs. The receptor comes from a woman aged 18-29 years in good health and CMV-seronegative.

The CDR3 loop is CASSWDLGTQYF. The CDR3, as DNA: TGTGCCAGCAGCTGGGACTTAGGCACGCAGTATTTT. V is TRBV11-2 and J is TRBJ2-3; D is perhaps TRBD2 (6 bases). The CDR3 is 12 amino acids. Germline CDR1 reads SGHAT; CDR2 reads FQNNGV. V lost 4 bases and J lost 9, with 11 bases in between. Full variable domain (rest looked up from reference TRBV11-2 and TRBJ2-3): EAGVAQSPRYKIIEKRQSVAFWCNPISGHATLYWYQQILGQGPKLLIQFQNNGVVDDSQLPKDRFSAERLKGVDSTLKIQPAKLEDSAVYLCASSWDLGTQYFGPGTRLTVL.